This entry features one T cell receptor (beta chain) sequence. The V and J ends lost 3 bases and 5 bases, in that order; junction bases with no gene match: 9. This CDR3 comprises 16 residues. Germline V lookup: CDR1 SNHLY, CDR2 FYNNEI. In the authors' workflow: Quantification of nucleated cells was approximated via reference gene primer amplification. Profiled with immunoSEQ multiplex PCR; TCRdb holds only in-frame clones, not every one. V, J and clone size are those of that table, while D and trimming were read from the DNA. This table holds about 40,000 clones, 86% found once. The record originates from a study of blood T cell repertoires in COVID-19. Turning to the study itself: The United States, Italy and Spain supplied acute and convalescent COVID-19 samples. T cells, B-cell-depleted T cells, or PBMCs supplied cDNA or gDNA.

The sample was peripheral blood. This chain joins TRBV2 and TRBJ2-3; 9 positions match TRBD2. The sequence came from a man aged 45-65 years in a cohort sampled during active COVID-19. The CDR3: CASSDYGGGAGDTQYF. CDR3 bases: TGTGCCAGCAGTGATTATGGCGGGGGGGCGGGAGATACGCAGTATTTT.